These 24 T cell receptor beta chains share one sample of origin, sequenced in a study of shared clonotypes between healthy human individuals. Libraries were prepared by immunoSEQ multiplex PCR; TCRdb keeps only in-frame clonotypes and omits some of them. The profile shows 2 million to 2.5 million clones, almost 96% of them singletons. Sequenced sample: naive CD4+ T cells sorted from blood. As to subset: CD45RA+ positively selected. The receptors come from a man younger than 35 in good health.

CDR3 in DNA: TGTGCCAGCAGCCCGGGACAGGGGCGCTCCGCTTTCTTT. Translation gives CASSPGQGRSAFF. V usage is TRBV6-5 and J usage is TRBJ1-1; 10 bases line up with TRBD1. Germline CDR1 MNHEY, CDR2 SVGAGI. The CDR3 is 13 amino acids. Trimming cost V 6 bases and J 11 bases; bases outside gene matches: 9.

On this clone itself: The sample carries other DNA sequences with the same CDR3. This sequence joins TRBV11-2 and TRBJ2-7; D is perhaps TRBD2 (5 bases). The ends were cut back, 2 bases at V and 3 bases at J, with 8 bases in the middle. This CDR3 spans 13 amino acids. The germline gives CDR1 SGHAT, CDR2 FQNNGV. The CDR3 bases are TGTGCCAGCAGCTTAACCGGGATCTACGAGCAGTACTTC. It translates to CASSLTGIYEQYF.

The chain combines TRBV9 with TRBJ1-6; D not certain. Germline assignment: CDR1 SGDLS and CDR2 YYNGEE. The CDR3 is 14 amino acids. The V end lost 0 bases, the J end lost 7 bases, and 8 bases lay between the germline ends. CDR3 protein: CASSVDMVNSPLHF. The CDR3 coding sequence is TGTGCCAGCAGCGTAGATATGGTGAATTCACCCCTCCACTTT.

The rearrangement uses TRBV6-5 and TRBJ1-4; 8 bases map to TRBD1. The CDR3 runs 15 residues. V shed 2 bases and J 7 bases; nucleotides not matched to a gene: 6. Germline assignment: CDR1 MNHEY and CDR2 SVGAGI. The CDR3, as DNA: TGTGCCAGCAGTTACACCGACAGGGGTTCTGAAAAACTGTTTTTT. This translates into CASSYTDRGSEKLFF.

This clone occurred once. The gene calls are TRBV18 and TRBJ1-5; D is perhaps TRBD1 (5 bases). Germline V gene data show CDR1 as KGHSH and CDR2 as LQKENI. The CDR3 has 16 amino acids. V lost 0 bases and J 3 bases, leaving 12 bases between the germline ends. In DNA form, the CDR3 reads TGTGCCAGCTCACCACCAAACACTGGGGCCAATCAGCCCCAGCATTTT. Its protein product is CASSPPNTGANQPQHF.

Concerning this clone itself: This sample includes further DNA sequences coding for the same CDR3. The gene calls are TRBV11-3 and TRBJ2-7, with D possibly being TRBD1 (6 bases). The V end was cut by 5 bases, the J end by 2 bases, with 10 bases between. The V gene's germline CDR1 is SGHNT and CDR2 YENEEA. CDR3 length: 13 amino acids. This chain's CDR3 is CASSLQGTYEQYF. In DNA, the CDR3 is TGTGCCAGCAGCCTACAGGGAACCTACGAGCAGTACTTC.

The chain links TRBV5-1 to TRBJ2-1, with no clear D. Trimming took 3 bases from V and 4 from J, leaving 11 bases between them. CDR3 length: 14 amino acids. From germline, CDR1 is SGHRS and CDR2 YFSETQ. The CDR3 nucleotides are TGCGCCAGCAGCTCCTTTCATCTATACAATGAGCAGTTCTTC. It translates to CASSSFHLYNEQFF.

With regard to this clone: The same CDR3 can be traced to other DNA sequences in this sample. This chain links TRBV30 with TRBJ1-4; unclear D gene. Trimming stripped 1 base from V and 4 bases from J, with 7 bases between. Germline V gene sequence: CDR1 GTSNPN, CDR2 SVGIG (reference sequence). This CDR3 comprises 13 residues. Here the CDR3 reads CAWSGRINEKLFF. CDR3 nucleotide sequence: TGTGCCTGGAGTGGCAGGATTAATGAAAAACTGTTTTTT.

The genes are TRBV18 and TRBJ2-5; the match to TRBD1 covers 8 bases. Germline CDR1 is KGHSH and CDR2 is LQKENI. This CDR3 is built from 15 residues. Trimming cost V 4 bases and J 2 bases; bases outside gene matches: 6. CDR3 in DNA: TGTGCCAGCTCACGGTCCGGGACAGGACAAGAGACCCAGTACTTC. The encoded protein is CASSRSGTGQETQYF.

The genes are TRBV6-6 and TRBJ2-7; D may be TRBD1 or TRBD2 (5 bases each). This CDR3 comprises 15 residues. Per germline, CDR1 MNHNY and CDR2 SVGAGI (reference sequence). The V end lost 2 bases, the J end lost 7 bases, and 18 bases lay between the germline ends. CDR3 bases: TGTGCCAGCAGTTACGAGGGCAGGGCCTTGCGGGAGCAGTACTTC. Its translation is CASSYEGRALREQYF.

This chain joins TRBV6-6 and TRBJ2-5; D is undetermined. Looked up from germline, CDR1 is MNHNY and CDR2 is SVGAGI (reference sequence). V was clipped by 6 bases and J by 5 bases, with 10 bases between them. This CDR3 spans 12 amino acids. As DNA, the CDR3 is TGTGCCAGCAGCCCAGCCGTGGAGACCCAGTACTTC. This encodes CASSPAVETQYF.

This chain connects TRBV6-6 to TRBJ2-7; 9 nucleotides line up with TRBD1. After removal of 4 bases from V and 1 base from J, the junction contained 2 bases not matched to a gene. The CDR3 is 14 residues long. Germline CDR1 MNHNY, CDR2 SVGAGI (reference sequence). CDR3 DNA: TGTGCCAGCAGTTTGGACAGGGGATCCTACGAGCAGTACTTC. Translation: CASSLDRGSYEQYF.

J is TRBJ2-5 and V is TRBV12-5; D remains unclear. Looked up from germline, CDR1 is LGHNT and CDR2 is FRNRAP. This CDR3 is built from 12 residues. The V end lost 4 bases, the J end lost 5 bases, and 8 bases lay between the germline ends. The CDR3 loop reads CASGSLAETQYF. DNA for the CDR3: TGTGCTAGTGGTTCCTTGGCGGAGACCCAGTACTTC.

This clone was seen a single time. The chain carries TRBV11-2 and TRBJ1-1; D is undetermined. V gave up 3 bases and J gave up 5 bases, with 7 bases separating them. This CDR3 spans 12 amino acids. Germline V gives CDR1 SGHAT, CDR2 FQNNGV. CDR3 protein: CASSFHGTEAFF. CDR3 nucleotides: TGTGCCAGCAGCTTCCATGGGACTGAAGCTTTCTTT.

The chain combines TRBV30 with TRBJ1-2; 7 positions match TRBD1. Germline V gene lookup returns CDR1 GTSNPN and CDR2 SVGIG (reference sequence). The CDR3 has 11 residues. Trimming at V came to 3 bases and at J to 12 bases, leaving 7 bases not matched to a gene. This CDR3 reads CAWRSDRAHTF. The CDR3 DNA is TGTGCCTGGAGAAGCGACAGGGCCCACACCTTC.

This chain connects TRBV4-1 to TRBJ1-2; D possibly corresponds to TRBD1 (5 bases). V was cut by 0 bases and J by 4 bases, with 21 bases left in between. The CDR3 has 18 amino acids. Germline loops: CDR1 MGHRA, CDR2 YSYEKL. In DNA form, the CDR3 reads TGCGCCAGCAGCCAAGATCCCGGGGGGTCAGCTTTTGTCTATGGCTACACCTTC. Translation: CASSQDPGGSAFVYGYTF.

This rearrangement joins TRBV5-6 to TRBJ2-3; D remains unclear. V was pared by 5 bases and J by 2 bases, with 18 bases between. The CDR3 extends over 16 amino acids. Germline V CDR1 and CDR2: SGHDT, YYEEEE. The CDR3 sequence is CASRLFFSASTDTQYF. CDR3 DNA: TGTGCCAGCAGACTGTTTTTCTCCGCTTCCACAGATACGCAGTATTTT.

V is TRBV9 and J is TRBJ1-2, with TRBD1 as a possible D gene (6 bases). The germline V and J ends were trimmed by 3 bases and 4 bases, with 16 bases remaining between them. Per germline, CDR1 SGDLS and CDR2 YYNGEE. The CDR3 has 15 amino acids. The CDR3 loop reads CASSGKGVLPYGYTF. For the CDR3, the DNA is TGTGCCAGCAGCGGGAAGGGGGTACTCCCCTATGGCTACACCTTC.

The chain has TRBV11-2 and TRBJ1-6, with unresolved D. The V end lost 5 bases, the J end lost 3 bases, and 20 bases lay between the germline ends. The CDR3 runs to 18 residues. Germline V lookup: CDR1 SGHAT, CDR2 FQNNGV. In nucleotides, the CDR3 is TGTGCCAGCAGCCCCCGTGAAGGGAGTGGTTTCTATAATTCACCCCTCCACTTT. It encodes CASSPREGSGFYNSPLHF.

V and J are TRBV18 and TRBJ2-3; TRBD1 agrees at 11 bases. Looked up from germline, CDR1 is KGHSH and CDR2 is LQKENI. This CDR3 comprises 15 residues. V lost 0 bases and J lost 8; bases outside the gene matches: 4. The CDR3 spells CASSPPGQGAATQYF. CDR3 bases: TGTGCCAGCTCACCACCCGGACAGGGGGCGGCTACGCAGTATTTT.

The chain joins TRBV6-1 to TRBJ2-3, with 14 bases lining up with TRBD2. Looked up from germline, CDR1 is MNHNS and CDR2 is SASEGT. V lost 3 bases and J lost 2; bases outside the gene matches: 7. The CDR3 has 18 amino acids. As DNA, the CDR3 is TGTGCCAGCAGTGACTTCGCGGGACTAGCGGGAGACACAGATACGCAGTATTTT. This encodes CASSDFAGLAGDTDTQYF.

CDR3 in amino acids: CASSYRGTNTGELFF. The CDR3 bases are TGTGCCAGCAGTTACAGGGGGACGAACACCGGGGAGCTGTTTTTT. The V call is TRBV6-5, the J call TRBJ2-2; D is perhaps TRBD1 (6 bases). The CDR3 has 15 residues. Trimming took off 2 bases at V and 0 bases at J, with 7 bases between the two ends. In germline, CDR1 is MNHEY, CDR2 SVGAGI.

This chain connects TRBV7-6 to TRBJ1-1; D remains unclear. V lost 2 bases to trimming and J lost 4 bases, with 11 bases between them. Germline CDR1 SGHVS, CDR2 FNYEAQ. The CDR3 sequence is 14 residues long. CDR3 in DNA: TGTGCCAGCAGCTTAAGTGCGTCAGCCACTGAAGCTTTCTTT. Its protein product is CASSLSASATEAFF. The complete variable domain, with remaining parts taken from reference TRBV7-6 and TRBJ1-1, reads GAGVSQSPRYKVTKRGQDVALRCDPISGHVSLYWYRQALGQGPEFLTYFNYEAQQDKSGLPNDRFSAERPEGSISTLTIQRTEQRDSAMYRCASSLSASATEAFFGQGTRLTVV.

The chain couples TRBV30 to TRBJ1-6, with 7 bases aligning to TRBD1. CDR3 length: 13 residues. Germline-derived CDR1 and CDR2 are GTSNPN and SVGIG (reference sequence). The junction had 7 bases not matched to a gene; V was cut back by 3 bases and J by 11 bases. CDR3: CAWSLEGATPLHF. Here the CDR3 DNA reads TGTGCCTGGAGCCTGGAGGGGGCTACACCCCTCCACTTT.